Presented here are 10 T cell receptor beta chains from one specimen sequenced in a study of T cell repertoires in cytomegalovirus infection. TCRdb re-analysed the reads in MiXCR, keeping a single row per CDR3 protein. The sample has more than 75,000 distinct CDR3 sequences, about 4% seen once. The specimen sequenced was PBMCs. The receptors here all came from a human donor in good health (CMV status not recorded). Some clones in this sample may be carry-over from other donors' samples.

This clonotype was seen ten or more times. This chain uses TRBV29-1 with TRBJ2-2, with 7 bases aligning to TRBD1. From germline, CDR1 is SQVTM and CDR2 ANQGSEA. This CDR3 is 14 amino acids long. With 5 bases clipped from V and 2 bases from J, the junction kept 5 bases outside the gene matches. The CDR3 bases are TGCAGCGTTTCGACAGGGCTTAACACCGGGGAGCTGTTTTTT. It specifies CSVSTGLNTGELFF.

This clonotype was detected ten times or more. The rearrangement links TRBV4-1 to TRBJ1-2; D not resolved. The CDR3 is made up of 16 amino acids. Deletions cut 3 bases from V and 7 bases from J, with 21 bases between. The germline CDR1 and CDR2 sequences are MGHRA and YSYEKL. CDR3 in amino acids: CASSQVVPQRRIGYTF. DNA of the CDR3: TGCGCCAGCAGCCAGGTAGTCCCACAAAGGCGGATTGGCTACACCTTC.

Many counts were recorded for this clonotype. The chain uses TRBV12-3 or TRBV12-4 and TRBJ1-5; D call uncertain. Between the trimmed V and J ends, which lost 6 bases and 8 bases, there was a span of 14 bases. The CDR3 has 13 residues. The CDR3, as DNA: TGTGCCAGCAGCTACTCTCTTGTTGAGCCCCAGCATTTT. It codes for CASSYSLVEPQHF.

This clonotype was seen at least ten times. CDR3 region: CASSLASGTDTQYF. In nucleotides, the CDR3 is TGTGCCAGCAGCTTAGCCAGTGGCACAGATACGCAGTATTTT. The chain is built from TRBV7-6 and TRBJ2-3; D not resolved. The CDR3 runs to 14 residues. Trimming pared 0 bases from V and 1 base from J, leaving 5 bases between. The germline CDR1 and CDR2 sequences are SGHVS and FNYEAQ.

This clonotype was counted many times. The chain recombines TRBV7-6 with TRBJ2-3; TRBD1 aligns across 8 bases. The CDR3 totals 16 residues. J lost 2 bases, V lost 5 bases, and 9 bases had no gene match. Germline V gives CDR1 SGHVS, CDR2 FNYEAQ. The CDR3 DNA is TGTGCCAGCAGCCCTCGTCCGGGACAGGTCACAGATACGCAGTATTTT. Its protein product is CASSPRPGQVTDTQYF.

This clonotype was seen only once. This may be a read error, as it is one base from a much larger clone. The chain carries TRBV7-2 and TRBJ1-6, with a possible D match to TRBD1 (6 bases). Germline lookup yields CDR1 SGHTA and CDR2 FQGNSA. The CDR3 runs to 16 residues. CDR3 DNA: TGTGCCAGCAGCCACAGGACAGCAAACAATAATTCACCCCCCCACTTT. It encodes CASSHRTANNNSPPHF.

This clonotype was observed many times. The V gene is TRBV7-2, the J gene TRBJ1-2; 8 nucleotides line up with TRBD1. The length of the CDR3 is 16 residues. Looked up from germline, CDR1 is SGHTA and CDR2 is FQGNSA. The V gene end was trimmed by 0 bases and the J gene end by 4 bases; junction bases not matched to a gene: 7. The CDR3 region has the DNA TGTGCCAGCAGCTTAGCCAGGGGGCTAGGAAGCTATGGCTACACCTTC. It yields the protein CASSLARGLGSYGYTF.

This clonotype was observed at least ten times. The genes are TRBV20-1 and TRBJ1-5; maybe TRBD1 (6 bases). Per the germline V gene, CDR1 is DFQATT and CDR2 is SNEGSKA (reference sequence). This CDR3 has 14 residues. V was pared by 3 bases and J by 6 bases, with 15 bases between. The CDR3 DNA is TGCAGTGCTAGGGAACCTCGGGGGGCTCAGCCCCAGCATTTT. The encoded protein is CSAREPRGAQPQHF.

This clonotype was counted ten times or more. The chain has TRBV27 and TRBJ2-3; 9 bases align to TRBD2. The V gene's germline CDR1 is MNHEY and CDR2 SMNVEV (reference sequence). This CDR3 contains 16 residues. V lost 1 base, J lost 7 bases, and 9 bases stayed unmatched. CDR3 nucleotide sequence: TGTGCCAGCAGTTTATTACCTAGCGGGGCTCGTTATACGCAGTATTTT. Residues: CASSLLPSGARYTQYF.

The table lists this clonotype with many counts. This rearrangement joins TRBV12-3 or TRBV12-4 to TRBJ1-1; D call uncertain. V lost 6 bases and J 7 bases, leaving 15 bases between the germline ends. CDR3 length: 13 amino acids. As DNA, the CDR3 is TGTGCCAGCAGCTCGAGGGCGTCGGGTGAAGCTTTCTTT. Its protein product is CASSSRASGEAFF.